This TCR beta chain was found in a study of T cell responses to AZD1222 COVID-19 vaccine. The study's findings and limits: Following two doses of AZD1222, Spike-specific TCR breadth and depth rose. At study baseline, merely more than 5 AZD1222 recipients were seropositive. Repertoire sampling happened only post peak T cell response. Unmutated regions of variants are reportedly targeted by nearly half of spike-specific TCRs.

The count of this clone is one. Its specificity is unknown. Using immunoSEQ multiplex PCR, the repertoire was profiled, and TCRdb retains in-frame clones only, with some absent. Here the sample spans 200,000 to 250,000 clones, 93% being singletons. The CDR3 loop spans 15 amino acids. Trimming cost V 3 bases and J 4 bases; bases outside gene matches: 8. CDR1 and CDR2 from the germline V gene are SGHNT and YYREEE (reference sequence). The material was peripheral blood, obtained on day 0 of MenACWY control vaccination. This clonotype was sampled from an adult in good health. The rearrangement uses TRBV5-4 and TRBJ2-7; 9 bases match TRBD1. CDR3 residues: CASSSAGTGQYEQYF. Written as DNA, the CDR3 is TGTGCCAGCAGCTCGGCCGGGACAGGGCAGTACGAGCAGTACTTC. The full variable domain, its missing parts supplied by reference TRBV5-4 and TRBJ2-7, is ETGVTQSPTHLIKTRGQQVTLRCSSQSGHNTVSWYQQALGQGPQFIFQYYREEENGRGNFPPRFSGLQFPNYSSELNVNALELDDSALYLCASSSAGTGQYEQYFGPGTRLTVT.